This TCR beta chain was recorded in a study of technical replicates of blood from a handful of donors. The V gene lost 7 bases and the J gene lost 3 bases, with 12 bases spanning the gap. The CDR3 sequence is 13 residues long. Germline-derived CDR1 and CDR2 are MDHEN and SYDVKM. The method was immunoSEQ multiplex PCR; TCRdb's version includes in-frame clones alone and lacks a portion of them. The sample holds 64,000 or so clones, approximately 97% seen once. The chain joins TRBV28 to TRBJ1-1; no reliable D call. The sample consisted of T cells isolated from PBMCs. The source is a human donor in good health. CDR3 sequence (DNA): TGTGCCAGCACCCAAACTTTCTACACTGAAGCTTTCTTT. Translation: CASTQTFYTEAFF.